This TCR beta chain was recovered during a study of blood T cell repertoires in COVID-19. Study background: The United States, Italy and Spain provided the acute and convalescent COVID-19 samples. The analysed material was cDNA or gDNA that came from T cells, B-cell-depleted T cells, or PBMCs.

Germline-derived CDR1 and CDR2 are SGHNT and YENEEA. Trimming took 5 bases from V and 8 from J; bases not matched to a gene: 10. The CDR3 runs 15 residues. Per the authors' pipeline: Estimates of nucleated cell counts were drawn from the amplification of reference gene primers. The repertoire was sequenced with immunoSEQ multiplex PCR; TCRdb's copy has only in-frame clones and lacks some. V, J and clone size reflect that table, while D and trimming were determined from the DNA. Of roughly 280,000 clones in the sample, under 90% were seen once. Sequenced input: peripheral blood. V and J are TRBV11-3 and TRBJ2-2; 8 positions match TRBD1. This sequence originates from a man in his sixties with acute or convalescent COVID-19. This CDR3 is CASSPRDRPGGELFF. CDR3 coding DNA: TGTGCCAGCAGCCCCCGGGACAGGCCGGGGGGGGAGCTGTTTTTT. Full variable domain (missing parts from reference TRBV11-3 and TRBJ2-2): EAGVVQSPRYKIIEKKQPVAFWCNPISGHNTLYWYLQNLGQGPELLIRYENEEAVDDSQLPKDRFSAERLKGVDSTLKIQPAELGDSAVYLCASSPRDRPGGELFFGEGSRLTVL.